This T cell receptor (beta chain) was identified in a study of response to subunit inactivated influenza vaccine. Study-wide results and limits: Each seasonal flu vaccination may recruit only limited new T cells, authors suggested.

TCRdb reprocessed the RT-PCR reads with MiXCR, giving one entry per CDR3 protein. The table records 500,000 to 600,000 distinct CDR3 sequences, about an eighth of them present only once. The CDR3 totals 15 residues. The V gene's germline CDR1 is LNHDA and CDR2 SQIVND (reference sequence). J gave up 1 base and V 6 bases, and 7 bases lay outside the gene matches. The sample holds a few counts of this clonotype. Its antigen remains unidentified. The TCR sequence derives from a man aged 45 to 65 who received an inactivated influenza vaccine. J is TRBJ2-5 and V is TRBV19, with 8 bases matching TRBD1. This specimen consisted of PBMCs from blood, obtained on the day of vaccination. CDR3 DNA: TGTGCCAGTAGATCGGGGACAGGACCCCAAGAGACCCAGTACTTC. Translating gives CASRSGTGPQETQYF.